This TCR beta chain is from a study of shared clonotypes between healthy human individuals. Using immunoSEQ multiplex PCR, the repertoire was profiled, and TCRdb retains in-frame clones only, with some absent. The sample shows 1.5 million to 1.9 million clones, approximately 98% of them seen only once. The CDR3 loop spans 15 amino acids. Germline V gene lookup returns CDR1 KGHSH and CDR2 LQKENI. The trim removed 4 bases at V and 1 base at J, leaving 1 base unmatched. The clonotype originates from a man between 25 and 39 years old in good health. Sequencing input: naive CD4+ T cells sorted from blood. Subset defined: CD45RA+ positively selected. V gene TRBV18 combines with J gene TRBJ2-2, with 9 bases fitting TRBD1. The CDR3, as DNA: TGTGCCAGCTCACGGGACAGGGTGAACACCGGGGAGCTGTTTTTT. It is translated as CASSRDRVNTGELFF. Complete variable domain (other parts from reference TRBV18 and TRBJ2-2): NAGVMQNPRHLVRRRGQEARLRCSPMKGHSHVYWYRQLPEEGLKFMVYLQKENIIDESGMPKERFSAEFPKEGPSILRIQQVVRGDSAAYFCASSRDRVNTGELFFGEGSRLTVL.